What follows is one TCR beta chain and its context. Its antigen is currently not known. Base quality data are lacking; no much larger clone is found one base away. The sample comes from a study of response to subunit inactivated influenza vaccine (dated 2018 in TCRdb). General notes on the study: To follow how T cells responded to a trivalent subunit inactivated influenza vaccine, the researchers relied on deep quantitative profiling of the T cell receptor repertoire. The study at large found these results: The authors suggested that each seasonal influenza vaccination may recruit only a limited number of new T cells.

The library was prepared using RT-PCR. The sequencer listed for this sample is Illumina HiSeq 2500. The public reads were reprocessed in TCRdb via fastp at Q25 and MiXCR, keeping in-frame beta chains. Duplicate CDR3 protein sequences are folded into a single record with the most common DNA and genes. The sample profile shows about 780,000 distinct CDR3 sequences; less than 20% of them were found once. The top ten hold roughly 10% of the sample. The sequence was collected from a man over 45 who received an inactivated influenza vaccine. Donor details come from another sample of the same person, matched by shared clones. The sequencing here drew on PBMCs from blood, taken around 5 days after vaccination.

In nucleotide form, the sequence is TGTGCCAGCTCACCGTCTGAGATTGAGCAGTTCTTC. Translated, it gives CASSPSEIEQFF. The rearranged segments are TRBV18 and TRBJ2-1; the D gene identity is not certain. For CDR1 and CDR2, the germline V gene lists KGHSH and LQKENI. Inclusive of the bounding cysteine and phenylalanine, the CDR3 is 12 residues long. Only CDR3 DNA remains: 36 bases, in frame from the first base. V gives up 3 bases and J gives up 9 bases, and the segment between their germline ends measures 9 bases.